The entry below describes one T cell receptor beta chain. Its cognate antigen is unknown. The sample originates from a study of CD8 T cell repertoires and HIV-1 epitope variants. Background on the study: Each of Twenty-five Gag and Nef epitope peptides stimulated a separate culture. Epitopes were three Gag families plus Nef HW9 and YT9. 1M T cells were kept uncultured as a baseline.

CDR3 length: 13 residues. The V gene lost 5 bases and the J gene lost 1 base, with 5 bases spanning the gap. CDR1 is MNHEY, CDR2 SVGAGI, per germline. Study-level points and caveats: No clonotypes responded to the TAALDMSHF plasma variant; roughly 5 recognized KF9, one HW9.

Sequenced by immunoSEQ multiplex PCR; TCRdb stores in-frame clones only, minus some. The table lists about 5,000 clones, approximately 72% of them singletons. This clonotype originated in a male donor with HIV. The rearrangement uses TRBV6-5 and TRBJ2-2; no firm D call. Sequenced input: cultured CD8+ T cells derived from PBMCs. CDR3 nucleotides: TGTGCCAGCAGTGAGGTGAACACCGGGGAGCTGTTTTTT. Amino acid sequence: CASSEVNTGELFF.